These 5 T cell receptor beta chains originate from one sample sequenced in a study of regulatory T cells in long-lasting Graves disease. Arm-PCR of CDR3 regions and iRepertoire HTBI primers were the basis on which TCR beta libraries were built. TCRdb processed the multiplex PCR reads anew with MiXCR; each CDR3 protein has one entry. The data hold fewer than 350,000 distinct CDR3 sequences, with more than 15% observed a single time. Time point noted: newly diagnosed GD, antithyroid drugs for less than 3 months. Researchers made the TCR library from RNA that was extracted from PBMCs. The sample in question was peripheral blood mononuclear cells (PBMCs), obtained at new diagnosis, from a patient treated with antithyroid drugs. These receptors were collected from a female donor with Graves disease.

This clonotype was detected ten times or more. J is TRBJ2-5 and V is TRBV28; D unresolved. The CDR3 is 12 amino acids. CDR1 is MDHEN, CDR2 SYDVKM, per germline. Trimming cost V 8 bases and J 5 bases, with 12 bases left between them. This chain's CDR3 is CASSEVAETQYF. CDR3 DNA sequence: TGTGCCAGCTCCGAGGTGGCGGAGACCCAGTACTTC.

This clonotype was observed a few times. The chain uses TRBV3-1 and TRBJ2-2; D is unclear. CDR1 and CDR2 from the germline V gene are LGHDT and YNNKEL (reference sequence). CDR3 length equals 14 residues. Deletions cut 3 bases from V and 7 bases from J, with 12 bases between. CDR3 protein: CASSHSSKGGELFF. The DNA for the CDR3 is TGTGCCAGCAGCCATTCAAGCAAAGGCGGGGAGCTGTTTTTT. Filled out from reference TRBV3-1 and TRBJ2-2, the complete variable domain reads DTAVSQTPKYLVTQMGNDKSIKCEQNLGHDTMYWYKQDSKKFLKIMFSYNNKELIINETVPNRFSPKSPDKAHLNLHINSLELGDSAVYFCASSHSSKGGELFFGEGSRLTVL.

This clonotype was detected many times. The chain employs TRBV3-1 and TRBJ2-4; D remains unclear. The CDR3 covers 15 residues. The germline V and J ends were trimmed by 1 base and 1 base, with 8 bases remaining between them. Germline lookup yields CDR1 LGHDT and CDR2 YNNKEL (reference sequence). The CDR3 DNA reads as TGTGCCAGCAGCCAAGGGTGGGCGGCCAAAAACATTCAGTACTTC. Its protein product is CASSQGWAAKNIQYF.

This clonotype was seen ten or more times. The J gene is TRBJ2-3, the V gene TRBV28; D is possibly TRBD2 (5 bases). The CDR3 extends over 13 amino acids. Per the germline V gene, CDR1 is MDHEN and CDR2 is SYDVKM. V gave up 5 bases and J gave up 7 bases, with 13 bases separating them. CDR3 in DNA: TGTGCCAGCAGTCCGCCGAGCGGAAATACGCAGTATTTT. Residues: CASSPPSGNTQYF.

A remark on this clonotype: A much larger clone differs by one base, so this may be a read error. The chain employs TRBV30 and TRBJ1-1, with 7 bases that match TRBD1. The CDR3 runs 12 residues. Germline V gene data show CDR1 as GTSNPN and CDR2 as SVGIG (reference sequence). The V and J ends lost 2 bases and 3 bases, in that order; junction bases with no gene match: 0. The CDR3, as DNA: TGTGCCTGGAGTACAGGGGACACTGAAGCTTTCTTT. The encoded protein is CAWSTGDTEAFF.